Listed here are 24 T cell receptor beta chains from one sample, sequenced in a study of T cell changes during pregnancy in multiple sclerosis. Here immunoSEQ multiplex PCR was the method, and the copy in TCRdb shows in-frame clones only, minus some. The table records more than 55,000 clones, about nine tenths of them present only once. Sequencing used peripheral blood, obtained in the second trimester of pregnancy. The source of these receptors is a female donor with multiple sclerosis, enrolled in a pregnancy study.

The chain carries TRBV11-2 and TRBJ2-3, with D possibly TRBD2 on 6 matching bases. Germline V gene data show CDR1 as SGHAT and CDR2 as FQNNGV. This CDR3 is built from 15 residues. Trimming took off 3 bases at V and 6 bases at J, with 16 bases between the two ends. The CDR3 is CASSFRGAQKDTQYF. The CDR3 DNA is TGTGCCAGCAGCTTCCGCGGGGCCCAGAAGGATACGCAGTATTTT.

The chain has TRBV5-1 and TRBJ2-2; D not resolved. The CDR3 is 15 amino acids. Germline V lookup: CDR1 SGHRS, CDR2 YFSETQ. Trimming pared 0 bases from V and 0 bases from J, leaving 6 bases between. The CDR3 spells CASSLAASNTGELFF. In DNA, the CDR3 is TGCGCCAGCAGCTTGGCAGCGTCGAACACCGGGGAGCTGTTTTTT.

This sequence joins TRBV19 and TRBJ2-6; the D gene is possibly TRBD2 (6 bases). This CDR3 region has 14 residues. Between the trimmed V and J ends, which lost 7 bases and 3 bases, there was a span of 10 bases. Germline CDR1 LNHDA, CDR2 SQIVND (reference sequence). Written as DNA, the CDR3 is TGTGCCAGTAATCGGGAGCGTGGGGCCAACGTCCTGACTTTC. Protein product: CASNRERGANVLTF. Supplemented by reference TRBV19 and TRBJ2-6, the full variable domain reads DGGITQSPKYLFRKEGQNVTLSCEQNLNHDAMYWYRQDPGQGLRLIYYSQIVNDFQKGDIAEGYSVSREKKESFPLTVTSAQKNPTAFYLCASNRERGANVLTFGAGSRLTVL.

The sample holds a few counts of this clone. This chain uses TRBV5-4 with TRBJ1-1; possibly TRBD1 for D (5 bases). V lost 7 bases, J lost 3 bases, and 13 bases lay in between. CDR3 size: 13 residues. Germline V gene lookup returns CDR1 SGHNT and CDR2 YYREEE (reference sequence). The chain's CDR3 is CASRPSGDTEAFF. The CDR3 nucleotides are TGTGCCAGCCGCCCGTCGGGGGACACTGAAGCTTTCTTT. The entire variable domain, with the rest obtained from reference TRBV5-4 and TRBJ1-1, is as follows: ETGVTQSPTHLIKTRGQQVTLRCSSQSGHNTVSWYQQALGQGPQFIFQYYREEENGRGNFPPRFSGLQFPNYSSELNVNALELDDSALYLCASRPSGDTEAFFGQGTRLTVV.

This chain connects TRBV28 to TRBJ2-1, with TRBD1 matching over 7 bases. The CDR3 has 14 residues. Losses at the gene ends were 3 bases for V and 2 bases for J; bases not matched to a gene: 1. Germline CDR1 and CDR2: MDHEN and SYDVKM. In nucleotides, the CDR3 is TGTGCCAGCAGTTTTCAGGGGGCCTACAATGAGCAGTTCTTC. Its translation is CASSFQGAYNEQFF.

The V and J genes are TRBV27 and TRBJ1-4; D may be TRBD1 (6 bases). CDR1 and CDR2 (germline): MNHEY, SMNVEV (reference sequence). The V gene lost 1 base and the J gene lost 13 bases, with 19 bases spanning the gap. The CDR3 covers 15 residues. CDR3 nucleotides: TGTGCCAGCAGTTTATTGGGGACCCGAGTAGGGGGACTGTTTTTT. Translating it yields CASSLLGTRVGGLFF.

The rearrangement links TRBV6-6 to TRBJ1-5; TRBD1 matches 10 bases. J was trimmed by 7 bases and V by 0 bases; bases with no gene match: 6. The germline V gene encodes CDR1 MNHNY and CDR2 SVGAGI (reference sequence). CDR3 length equals 16 residues. The CDR3 protein is CASSYSTGGGIQPQHF. In DNA form, the CDR3 reads TGTGCCAGCAGTTACTCGACAGGGGGCGGTATCCAGCCCCAGCATTTT.

V usage is TRBV7-3 and J usage is TRBJ1-1; 7 nucleotides agree with TRBD1. The CDR3 sequence is 13 residues long. From germline, CDR1 is SGHTA and CDR2 FQGTGA. V was clipped by 5 bases and J by 4 bases; unmatched bases: 4. CDR3 protein: CASSQGQTTEAFF. In DNA, the CDR3 is TGTGCCAGCAGCCAGGGACAGACCACTGAAGCTTTCTTT.

CDR3 in amino acids: CASSSQGTTTQYF. DNA of the CDR3: TGTGCCAGCAGTTCTCAGGGTACGACTACGCAGTATTTT. The chain combines TRBV6-1 with TRBJ2-3; tentatively, D is TRBD1 (5 bases). CDR3 length equals 13 residues. Per the germline V gene, CDR1 is MNHNS and CDR2 is SASEGT. With 5 bases removed from V and 8 bases from J, the gap between germline ends came to 14 bases.

The chain couples TRBV2 to TRBJ1-2; 7 bases are shared with TRBD1. Germline values: CDR1 SNHLY, CDR2 FYNNEI. The CDR3 spans 15 residues. Trimming cost V 8 bases and J 1 base; bases outside gene matches: 10. CDR3 sequence reads: CASASRGFYNYGYTF. CDR3 bases: TGTGCCAGCGCGAGCAGGGGGTTCTATAACTATGGCTACACCTTC.

The rearrangement joins TRBV18 to TRBJ1-3; TRBD1 might be the D (5 bases). CDR1 KGHSH and CDR2 LQKENI come from the germline V gene. The CDR3 is 16 residues long. Trimming pared 5 bases from V and 1 base from J, leaving 15 bases between. Written as DNA, the CDR3 is TGTGCCAGCTCATCCCCTCCCGCAGGGTCTGGAAACACCATATATTTT. It is translated as CASSSPPAGSGNTIYF.

The gene calls are TRBV2 and TRBJ2-3; the D is unclear. The V gene's germline CDR1 is SNHLY and CDR2 FYNNEI. V lost 6 bases and J lost 2, with 6 bases in between. The CDR3 consists of 12 residues. The CDR3 protein is CASRLYTDTQYF. The CDR3 DNA reads as TGTGCCAGCAGACTATACACAGATACGCAGTATTTT.

The genes are TRBV5-1 and TRBJ2-5, with 9 bases fitting TRBD2. Losses at the gene ends were 2 bases for V and 5 bases for J; bases not matched to a gene: 13. The CDR3 covers 17 residues. CDR1 is SGHRS and CDR2 is YFSETQ in the germline V gene. For the CDR3, the DNA is TGCGCCAGCAGCTTTAGCGGGGGTGACAACCTATGGGAGACCCAGTACTTC. The encoded protein is CASSFSGGDNLWETQYF.

The chain is built from TRBV30 and TRBJ1-6; 7 bases line up with TRBD1. Looked up from germline, CDR1 is GTSNPN and CDR2 is SVGIG (reference sequence). The CDR3 is made up of 16 amino acids. V dropped 3 bases and J dropped 0; count of bases not matched to a gene: 5. The CDR3 bases are TGTGCCTGGAGGACAGGGACAAACTCCTATAATTCACCCCTCCACTTT. This codes for CAWRTGTNSYNSPLHF.

This sequence joins TRBV4-2 and TRBJ2-2; perhaps TRBD1 as D (5 bases). The CDR3 contains 16 residues. In germline, CDR1 is LGHNA, CDR2 YNFKEQ. V lost 3 bases to trimming and J lost 6 bases, with 17 bases between them. The CDR3 DNA reads as TGTGCCAGCAGCCACACACAGGACGGCAGCTCCGGGGAGCTGTTTTTT. Translation: CASSHTQDGSSGELFF.

This rearrangement joins TRBV4-2 to TRBJ1-6; unclear D gene. The germline V gene encodes CDR1 LGHNA and CDR2 YNFKEQ. Trimming stripped 5 bases from V and 7 bases from J, with 12 bases between. This CDR3 has 14 residues. The CDR3: CASSSLDPNSPLHF. Written as DNA, the CDR3 is TGTGCCAGCAGCTCCCTAGATCCAAATTCACCCCTCCACTTT.

The V call is TRBV28, the J call TRBJ1-5, with D possibly TRBD1 on 5 matching bases. The CDR3 runs to 16 residues. V lost 3 bases, J lost 0 bases, and 12 bases lay in between. From germline, CDR1 is MDHEN and CDR2 SYDVKM. The CDR3 reads CASSLTDSYSNQPQHF. The DNA of the CDR3 is TGTGCCAGCAGTTTGACTGACAGTTATAGCAATCAGCCCCAGCATTTT. Filled out from reference TRBV28 and TRBJ1-5, the complete variable domain reads DVKVTQSSRYLVKRTGEKVFLECVQDMDHENMFWYRQDPGLGLRLIYFSYDVKMKEKGDIPEGYSVSREKKERFSLILESASTNQTSMYLCASSLTDSYSNQPQHFGDGTRLSIL.

The chain joins TRBV30 to TRBJ1-5; 8 bases agree with TRBD1. The trim removed 2 bases at V and 6 bases at J, leaving 3 bases unmatched. This CDR3 is 13 amino acids long. Per germline, CDR1 GTSNPN and CDR2 SVGIG (reference sequence). The CDR3 protein is CAWSTRGLQPQHF. The DNA of the CDR3 is TGTGCCTGGAGTACCAGGGGGCTTCAGCCCCAGCATTTT.

This rearrangement joins TRBV30 to TRBJ2-1, with 7 bases matching TRBD1. The CDR3 spans 11 residues. V gave up 5 bases and J gave up 6 bases; unmatched junction bases: 1. Germline V gives CDR1 GTSNPN, CDR2 SVGIG (reference sequence). For the CDR3, the DNA is TGTGCCTGGGCAGGGGGCAATGAGCAGTTCTTC. Amino acid sequence: CAWAGGNEQFF. The variable domain in full, with the rest retrieved from reference TRBV30 and TRBJ2-1, is SQTIHQWPATLVQPVGSPLSLECTVEGTSNPNLYWYRQAAGRGLQLLFYSVGIGQISSEVPQNLSASRPQDRQFILSSKKLLLSDSGFYLCAWAGGNEQFFGPGTRLTVL.

This rearrangement joins TRBV4-1 to TRBJ2-7; TRBD2 might be the D (5 bases). This CDR3 has 14 amino acids. From germline, CDR1 is MGHRA and CDR2 YSYEKL. Trimming removed 2 bases from V and 1 base from J, with 9 bases in between. The CDR3 nucleotides read TGCGCCAGCAGCCAATCCGGACTTTCCTACGAGCAGTACTTC. Translation: CASSQSGLSYEQYF.

This chain uses TRBV5-4 with TRBJ2-4; 13 nucleotides align to TRBD2. J was trimmed by 7 bases and V by 0 bases; bases with no gene match: 7. The CDR3 runs to 17 residues. Germline V gene sequence: CDR1 SGHNT, CDR2 YYREEE (reference sequence). The chain's CDR3 is CASSLVTTSGGMNIQYF. The DNA for the CDR3 is TGTGCCAGCAGCTTGGTCACGACTAGCGGGGGGATGAACATTCAGTACTTC.

This sequence joins TRBV28 and TRBJ1-2; 7 bases fit TRBD1. The CDR3 is 15 residues long. The germline V gene has CDR1 MDHEN and CDR2 SYDVKM. V was clipped by 2 bases and J by 4 bases; unmatched bases: 7. The CDR3 spells CASSLTGPGGYGYTF. The CDR3, as DNA: TGTGCCAGCAGTTTAACGGGGCCAGGGGGCTATGGCTACACCTTC.

The chain is built from TRBV9 and TRBJ1-5, with TRBD1 as a possible D gene (5 bases). The CDR3 has 13 residues. The germline V and J ends were trimmed by 0 bases and 7 bases, with 8 bases remaining between them. CDR1 and CDR2 from the germline V gene are SGDLS and YYNGEE. The CDR3 coding sequence is TGTGCCAGCAGCGTAGGGGGCGAACAGCCCCAGCATTTT. Amino acids: CASSVGGEQPQHF. Complete variable domain (other parts from reference TRBV9 and TRBJ1-5): DSGVTQTPKHLITATGQRVTLRCSPRSGDLSVYWYQQSLDQGLQFLIQYYNGEERAKGNILERFSAQQFPDLHSELNLSSLELGDSALYFCASSVGGEQPQHFGDGTRLSIL.

The chain links TRBV28 to TRBJ2-1, with 9 bases matching TRBD2. In germline, CDR1 is MDHEN, CDR2 SYDVKM. CDR3 length equals 16 residues. The J segment lost 2 bases and the V segment lost 7 bases, leaving 9 bases of the junction unmatched. This CDR3 is CASTRGGGAAYNEQFF. The CDR3 nucleotides read TGTGCCAGCACCCGGGGCGGGGGGGCAGCCTACAATGAGCAGTTCTTC.